One and the same sample provided the 27 T cell receptor beta chains below, sequenced in a study of post-analysis software for immune sequencing data. The TCR beta cDNA libraries contained unique molecular identifiers. One entry per CDR3 protein results from TCRdb running MiXCR on the PCR reads. Among 150,000 to 200,000 distinct CDR3 sequences listed, roughly 35% were seen once. Here the sequenced sample was blood, taken after autologous hematopoietic stem cell transplantation. Source of these receptors: a girl between 10 and 17 years old with multiple sclerosis.

This clonotype was counted between two and nine times. V and J are TRBV3-1 and TRBJ2-5, with 8 bases matching TRBD2. The J call may be in error: the DNA end matches TRBJ2-7 better. The germline V gene encodes CDR1 LGHDT and CDR2 YNNKEL (reference sequence). CDR3 length equals 14 residues. For the CDR3, the DNA is TGTGCCAGCAGCCAACTCGGGAGGGCCTTCGAGCAGTACTTC. This codes for CASSQLGRAFEQYF.

The chain recombines TRBV28 with TRBJ2-5; 12 bases are shared with TRBD1. In germline, CDR1 is MDHEN, CDR2 SYDVKM. The CDR3 has 14 residues. V lost 5 bases, J lost 5 bases, and 3 bases stayed unmatched. CDR3 in amino acids: CASSGTGGTETQYF. As DNA, the CDR3 is TGTGCCAGCAGTGGGACAGGGGGCACGGAGACCCAGTACTTC.

The chain carries TRBV28 and TRBJ2-3; TRBD2 aligns across 9 bases. Germline values: CDR1 MDHEN, CDR2 SYDVKM. The V and J ends lost 5 bases and 2 bases, in that order; junction bases with no gene match: 5. CDR3 size: 15 residues. The chain's CDR3 is CASSEGGRATDTQYF. CDR3 nucleotide sequence: TGTGCCAGCAGTGAGGGCGGGAGGGCCACAGATACGCAGTATTTT.

This chain uses TRBV27 with TRBJ1-2; D may be TRBD1 (6 bases). This CDR3 is built from 14 residues. V was pared by 6 bases and J by 4 bases, with 15 bases between. Germline CDR1 reads MNHEY; CDR2 reads SMNVEV (reference sequence). CDR3 DNA: TGTGCCAGCAGGGGGAACAGGGCCTCCTATGGCTACACCTTC. It codes for CASRGNRASYGYTF.

V gene TRBV5-1 combines with J gene TRBJ2-1; a weak D match, TRBD1 (6 bases). Looked up from germline, CDR1 is SGHRS and CDR2 is YFSETQ. This CDR3 has 15 residues. Trimming pared 4 bases from V and 5 bases from J, leaving 16 bases between. The CDR3 region has the DNA TGCGCCAGCAGCCTTGGGGGCAGGGTGAACAATGAGCAGTTCTTC. Protein: CASSLGGRVNNEQFF.

V gene TRBV19 combines with J gene TRBJ2-1; D gene uncertain. The V and J ends lost 6 bases and 5 bases respectively, with 8 bases between them. Germline CDR1 is LNHDA and CDR2 is SQIVND (reference sequence). The CDR3 spans 12 residues. The CDR3 coding sequence is TGTGCCAGTAGACTCGGCAACAATGAGCAGTTCTTC. The encoded protein is CASRLGNNEQFF. Supplemented by reference TRBV19 and TRBJ2-1, the full variable domain reads DGGITQSPKYLFRKEGQNVTLSCEQNLNHDAMYWYRQDPGQGLRLIYYSQIVNDFQKGDIAEGYSVSREKKESFPLTVTSAQKNPTAFYLCASRLGNNEQFFGPGTRLTVL.

This clonotype was counted a few times. V is TRBV11-2 and J is TRBJ2-1; D may be TRBD1 or TRBD2 (5 bases each). Germline V gene sequence: CDR1 SGHAT, CDR2 FQNNGV. Deletions cut 4 bases from V and 6 bases from J, with 16 bases between. This CDR3 spans 15 amino acids. The CDR3 here is CASSSLGERGNEQFF. CDR3 bases: TGTGCCAGCAGCTCCCTGGGAGAAAGGGGCAATGAGCAGTTCTTC.

This chain uses TRBV6-6 with TRBJ2-7, with D tentatively TRBD2 (5 bases). The germline gives CDR1 MNHNY, CDR2 SVGAGI (reference sequence). Trimming shortened V by 0 bases and J by 4 bases, and 16 bases separated the two germline ends. CDR3 length: 16 amino acids. The CDR3 bases are TGTGCCAGCAGTTACTCCCCAGTGGGAGCGCAGTACGAGCAGTACTTC. Translated, it gives CASSYSPVGAQYEQYF.

This sequence joins TRBV12-3 or TRBV12-4 and TRBJ1-2; D is undetermined. V was pared by 5 bases and J by 1 base, with 14 bases between. This CDR3 is 15 amino acids long. This chain's CDR3 is CASSPTVVLNYGYTF. The CDR3 DNA sequence: TGTGCCAGCAGTCCTACAGTAGTCCTTAACTATGGCTACACCTTC.

The sample holds a few counts of this clonotype. V and J are TRBV20-1 and TRBJ2-1, with TRBD2 matching over 16 bases. The germline V gene encodes CDR1 DFQATT and CDR2 SNEGSKA (reference sequence). The CDR3 length is 17 residues. The trim removed 0 bases at V and 9 bases at J, leaving 8 bases unmatched. CDR3 in DNA: TGCAGTGCTAGAGATGGGGGACTAGCGGGAGGGCCGGGTGAGCAGTTCTTC. This sequence encodes CSARDGGLAGGPGEQFF.

The CDR3 spells CASSKVGASGNDNEGEQFF. CDR3 nucleotides: TGTGCCAGCAGCAAAGTCGGAGCTAGCGGGAATGATAATGAAGGAGAGCAGTTCTTC. The chain links TRBV21-1 to TRBJ2-1; TRBD2, the D gene given by the table, was not confirmed from the DNA. TRBV21-1 is deemed a pseudogene. The CDR3 length is 19 residues.

The chain couples TRBV20-1 to TRBJ1-2; 8 nucleotides match TRBD1. Germline CDR1 is DFQATT and CDR2 is SNEGSKA (reference sequence). The junction had 7 bases not matched to a gene; V was cut back by 3 bases and J by 7 bases. CDR3 length: 13 residues. The CDR3 here is CSASWTGFTGYTF. The CDR3 bases are TGCAGTGCTAGCTGGACAGGGTTCACTGGCTACACCTTC.

The chain uses TRBV12-3 or TRBV12-4 and TRBJ1-1; no reliable D call. Trimming took off 4 bases at V and 7 bases at J, with 10 bases between the two ends. The CDR3 covers 12 residues. The CDR3 protein is CASSSIPGEAFF. Written as DNA, the CDR3 is TGTGCCAGCAGTTCCATTCCCGGTGAAGCTTTCTTT.

The chain is built from TRBV20-1 and TRBJ2-7; no clear D. The CDR3 is made up of 12 amino acids. V was shortened by 1 base and J by 2 bases, with 6 bases between the two germline ends. The germline V gene has CDR1 DFQATT and CDR2 SNEGSKA (reference sequence). The CDR3 bases are TGCAGTGCTAGAGGTGAGACCTACGAGCAGTACTTC. Its protein is CSARGETYEQYF.

In this sample, this clonotype turned up a few times. The chain combines TRBV29-1 with TRBJ2-7; D remains ambiguous. This CDR3 has 14 residues. Germline CDR1 is SQVTM and CDR2 is ANQGSEA. Trimming removed 4 bases at V and 2 bases at J, with 15 bases between. This chain's CDR3 is CSVGAGYPAYEQYF. DNA for the CDR3: TGCAGCGTTGGTGCTGGGTACCCTGCCTACGAGCAGTACTTC.

The sample holds many counts of this clonotype. The rearrangement uses TRBV6-5 and TRBJ2-7; D is unclear. The germline V gene has CDR1 MNHEY and CDR2 SVGAGI. Trimming removed 3 bases at V and 3 bases at J, with 9 bases between. The CDR3 consists of 13 residues. This CDR3 is CASSYTLGYEQYF. The CDR3 DNA is TGTGCCAGCAGTTATACTTTGGGCTACGAGCAGTACTTC.

J is TRBJ2-3 and V is TRBV7-9; no clear D. The CDR3 has 12 residues. V lost 4 bases and J lost 7, with 9 bases in between. Per the germline V gene, CDR1 is SEHNR and CDR2 is FQNEAQ (reference sequence). The CDR3 sequence: CASSSTFNTQYF. In DNA, the CDR3 is TGTGCCAGCAGCTCCACATTTAATACGCAGTATTTT.

This clonotype was counted at least ten times. J is TRBJ1-1 and V is TRBV12-3 or TRBV12-4; 8 bases are shared with TRBD1. This CDR3 comprises 14 residues. V shed 5 bases and J 5 bases; nucleotides not matched to a gene: 7. This CDR3 is CASSRTGRGTEAFF. The CDR3 DNA reads as TGTGCCAGCAGTCGGACAGGGCGTGGGACTGAAGCTTTCTTT.

The rearrangement links TRBV7-2 to TRBJ2-7, with 7 bases identical to TRBD1. With V trimmed by 5 bases and J by 3 bases, 7 bases remained unmatched. The CDR3 runs to 14 residues. The germline V gene encodes CDR1 SGHTA and CDR2 FQGNSA. CDR3 DNA: TGTGCCAGCAGCAACTCACAGGGGTACTACGAGCAGTACTTC. Translated: CASSNSQGYYEQYF.

This clonotype has a handful of counts. The V and J genes are TRBV9 and TRBJ2-1; the D gene could be TRBD1 or TRBD2 (5 bases each). The CDR3 runs 13 residues. V lost 4 bases, J lost 9 bases, and 14 bases lay in between. Looked up from germline, CDR1 is SGDLS and CDR2 is YYNGEE. The CDR3 loop is CASSFGEQGEQFF. DNA of the CDR3: TGTGCCAGCAGCTTTGGGGAGCAGGGTGAGCAGTTCTTC.

This clonotype occurred once. The CDR3 region is CASSPGTGPEAFF. In DNA, the CDR3 is TGTGCCAGCAGTCCGGGGACAGGTCCTGAAGCTTTCTTT. This chain joins TRBV12-3 or TRBV12-4 and TRBJ1-1; TRBD1 aligns across 8 bases. The junction had 5 bases not matched to a gene; V was cut back by 5 bases and J by 6 bases. CDR3 length equals 13 residues.

This clonotype was counted only a few times. The gene calls are TRBV4-2 and TRBJ2-3, with D perhaps matching TRBD2 (6 bases). The CDR3 is 16 amino acids. The germline CDR1 and CDR2 sequences are LGHNA and YNFKEQ. The V end was cut by 0 bases, the J end by 6 bases, with 16 bases between. The DNA of the CDR3 is TGTGCCAGCAGCCAAGATCGGGCTAGCGATGGGGATACGCAGTATTTT. This encodes CASSQDRASDGDTQYF.

This clonotype has at least ten counts. The chain recombines TRBV9 with TRBJ2-1, with D perhaps TRBD2 (5 bases). The ends were cut back, 2 bases at V and 0 bases at J, with 9 bases in the middle. Germline values: CDR1 SGDLS, CDR2 YYNGEE. The CDR3 consists of 15 residues. This CDR3 is CASSVRDISYNEQFF. DNA of the CDR3: TGTGCCAGCAGCGTCCGGGATATCTCCTACAATGAGCAGTTCTTC.

In its sample, this clonotype was seen once. The rearrangement uses TRBV24-1 and TRBJ2-1; 8 bases map to TRBD2. Unmatched junction bases numbered 9, after V lost 7 bases and J lost 8 bases. The CDR3 loop spans 14 amino acids. Germline V gives CDR1 KGHDR, CDR2 SFDVKD. The DNA for the CDR3 is TGTGCCACCAGGGAAGGGCGGGAGGTGGATGAGCAGTTCTTC. Translating it yields CATREGREVDEQFF.

This rearrangement joins TRBV20-1 to TRBJ2-7; 10 bases map to TRBD2. Germline V lookup: CDR1 DFQATT, CDR2 SNEGSKA (reference sequence). The ends lost 0 bases at V and 7 bases at J; junction bases unmatched: 9. The CDR3 loop spans 15 amino acids. The CDR3 DNA reads as TGCAGTGCTAGAGAGAGCGGGAGGGCCAACAATGAGCAGTACTTC. Protein product: CSARESGRANNEQYF.

In its sample, this clonotype was seen a few times. CDR3 in DNA: TGTGCCACGAGCCCAAAGGCACGCGACAGGGCCGAGCAGTACTTC. Translation: CATSPKARDRAEQYF. The chain has TRBV7-8 and TRBJ2-5; 7 positions agree with TRBD1. The J call may be faulty, since TRBJ2-7 better matches the DNA end. This CDR3 spans 15 amino acids. CDR1 is SGHVS and CDR2 is FQNEAQ in the germline V gene.

This clonotype was detected a few times. The chain joins TRBV5-1 to TRBJ2-7, with D possibly called TRBD1 or TRBD2 (5 bases each). Germline V lookup: CDR1 SGHRS, CDR2 YFSETQ. The CDR3 has 15 residues. The germline V and J ends were trimmed by 8 bases and 4 bases, with 22 bases remaining between them. The chain's CDR3 is CASSRALGESYEQYF. The CDR3 DNA reads as TGCGCCAGTTCAAGGGCTCTAGGGGAGTCATACGAGCAGTACTTC. Together with reference TRBV5-1 and TRBJ2-7, the CDR3 gives the full variable domain: KAGVTQTPRYLIKTRGQQVTLSCSPISGHRSVSWYQQTPGQGLQFLFEYFSETQRNKGNFPGRFSGRQFSNSRSEMNVSTLELGDSALYLCASSRALGESYEQYFGPGTRLTVT.